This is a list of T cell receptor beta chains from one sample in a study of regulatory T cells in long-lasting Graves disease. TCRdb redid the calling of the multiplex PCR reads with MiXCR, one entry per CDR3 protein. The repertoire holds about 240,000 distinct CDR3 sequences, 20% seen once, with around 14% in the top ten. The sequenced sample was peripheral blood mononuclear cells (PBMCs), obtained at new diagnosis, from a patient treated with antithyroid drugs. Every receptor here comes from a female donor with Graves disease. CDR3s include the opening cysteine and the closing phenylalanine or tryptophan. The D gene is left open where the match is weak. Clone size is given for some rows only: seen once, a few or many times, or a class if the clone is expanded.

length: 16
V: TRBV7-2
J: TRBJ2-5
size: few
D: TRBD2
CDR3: CASSSGTSGGAETQYF
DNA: TGTGCCAGCAGTTCAGGGACTAGCGGGGGGGCAGAGACCCAGTACTTC

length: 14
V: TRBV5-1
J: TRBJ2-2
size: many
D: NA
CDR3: CASRPGLDTGELFF
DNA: TGCGCCAGCAGACCGGGACTTGACACCGGGGAGCTGTTTTTT

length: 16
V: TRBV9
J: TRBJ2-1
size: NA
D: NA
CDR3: CASSVVEKISYNEQFF
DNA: TGTGCCAGCAGCGTAGTGGAAAAAATATCCTACAATGAGCAGTTCTTC

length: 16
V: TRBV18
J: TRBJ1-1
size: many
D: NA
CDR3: CASSPRDETFHTEAFF
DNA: TGTGCCAGCTCACCACGGGACGAAACCTTTCACACTGAAGCTTTCTTT

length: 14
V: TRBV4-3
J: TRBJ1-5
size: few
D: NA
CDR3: CASSQDGEGQPQHF
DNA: TGCGCCAGCAGCCAAGATGGGGAGGGTCAGCCCCAGCATTTT

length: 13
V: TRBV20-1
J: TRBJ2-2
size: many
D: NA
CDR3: CSARMPGSGELFF
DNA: TGCAGTGCTAGAATGCCGGGGTCCGGGGAGCTGTTTTTT

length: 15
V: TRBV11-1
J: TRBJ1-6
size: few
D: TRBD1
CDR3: CASSLGQGRNSPLHF
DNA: TGTGCCAGCAGCTTGGGACAGGGAAGGAATTCACCCCTCCACTTT

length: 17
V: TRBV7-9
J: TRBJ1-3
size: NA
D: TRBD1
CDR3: CASSRGTGGYSGNTIYF
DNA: TGTGCCAGCAGCCGAGGGACAGGGGGGTACTCTGGAAACACCATATATTTT

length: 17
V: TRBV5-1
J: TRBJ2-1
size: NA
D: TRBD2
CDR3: CASSLSGGGSSYNEQFF
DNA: TGCGCCAGCAGCTTGTCTGGCGGGGGGTCCTCCTACAATGAGCAGTTCTTC

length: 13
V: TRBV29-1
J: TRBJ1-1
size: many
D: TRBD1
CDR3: CSVLEGASTEAFF
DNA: TGCAGCGTTTTGGAGGGGGCATCGACTGAAGCTTTCTTT

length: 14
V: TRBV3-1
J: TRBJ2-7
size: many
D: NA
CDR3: CASRGAGGGVEQYF
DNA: TGTGCCAGCAGAGGGGCAGGGGGAGGCGTCGAGCAGTACTTC

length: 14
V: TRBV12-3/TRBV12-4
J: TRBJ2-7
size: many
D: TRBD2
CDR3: CASSPWERENEQYF
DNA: TGTGCCAGCAGTCCCTGGGAGCGGGAGAACGAGCAGTACTTC

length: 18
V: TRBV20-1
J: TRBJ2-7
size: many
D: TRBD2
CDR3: CSAESPGLAGGSSYEQYF
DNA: TGCAGTGCCGAGTCTCCGGGACTAGCGGGAGGGAGCTCCTACGAGCAGTACTTC

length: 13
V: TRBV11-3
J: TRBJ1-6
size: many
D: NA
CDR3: CASSRTNNSPLHF
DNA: TGTGCCAGCAGCCGGACTAATAATTCACCCCTCCACTTT

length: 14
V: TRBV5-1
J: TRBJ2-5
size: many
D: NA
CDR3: CASSRNMEQETQYF
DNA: TGCGCCAGCAGCCGGAACATGGAACAAGAGACCCAGTACTTC

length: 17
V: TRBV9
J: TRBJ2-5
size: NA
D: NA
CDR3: CASSVAIGGTEQETQYF
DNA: TGTGCCAGCAGCGTAGCAATAGGAGGGACAGAGCAAGAGACCCAGTACTTC

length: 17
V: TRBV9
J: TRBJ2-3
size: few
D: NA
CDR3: CASSVALLPRGTDTQYF
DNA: TGTGCCAGCAGCGTAGCTCTGCTCCCTAGGGGTACAGATACGCAGTATTTT

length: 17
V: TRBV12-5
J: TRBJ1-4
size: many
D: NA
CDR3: CASGLVPLDRSLEKLFF
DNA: TGTGCTAGTGGTTTGGTACCCCTCGACAGGTCCCTTGAAAAACTGTTTTTT

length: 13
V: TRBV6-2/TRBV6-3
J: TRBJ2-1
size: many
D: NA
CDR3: CALRGSSYNEQFF
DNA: TGTGCCCTCAGGGGTAGCTCCTACAATGAGCAGTTCTTC

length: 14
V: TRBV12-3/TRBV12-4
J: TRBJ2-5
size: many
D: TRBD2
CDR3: CASTTSRGRETQYF
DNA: TGTGCCAGCACCACCTCTCGCGGGAGAGAGACCCAGTACTTC

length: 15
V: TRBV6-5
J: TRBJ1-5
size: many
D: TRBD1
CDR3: CASSYSGTGGQPQHF
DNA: TGTGCCAGCAGTTACTCAGGGACAGGGGGTCAGCCCCAGCATTTT

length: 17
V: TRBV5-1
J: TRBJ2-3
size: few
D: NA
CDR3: CASSLGRLGGGVDTQYF
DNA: TGCGCCAGCAGCTTGGGAAGGCTAGGAGGGGGCGTAGATACGCAGTATTTT

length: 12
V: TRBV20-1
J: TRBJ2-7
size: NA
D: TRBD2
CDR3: CSATSGTYEQYF
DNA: TGCAGTGCAACAAGCGGGACCTACGAGCAGTACTTC

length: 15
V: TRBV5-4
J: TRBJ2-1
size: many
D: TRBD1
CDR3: CASSLDRGSYNEQFF
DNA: TGTGCCAGCAGCTTGGACAGGGGTTCCTACAATGAGCAGTTCTTC

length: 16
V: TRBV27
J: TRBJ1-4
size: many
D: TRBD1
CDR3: CASSARQGAFNEKLFF
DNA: TGTGCCAGCAGTGCACGACAGGGGGCTTTTAATGAAAAACTGTTTTTT

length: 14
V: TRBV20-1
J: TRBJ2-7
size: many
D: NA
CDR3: CSASTRWTHYEQYF
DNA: TGCAGTGCTTCAACGAGGTGGACACACTACGAGCAGTACTTC

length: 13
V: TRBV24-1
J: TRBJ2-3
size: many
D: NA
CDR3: CATSDFPLGTQYF
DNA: TGTGCCACCAGTGATTTCCCGTTGGGTACGCAGTATTTT

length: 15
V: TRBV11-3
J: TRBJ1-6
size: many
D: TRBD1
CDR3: CASSLLGQANSPLHF
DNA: TGTGCCAGCAGCTTATTGGGACAGGCTAATTCACCCCTCCACTTT

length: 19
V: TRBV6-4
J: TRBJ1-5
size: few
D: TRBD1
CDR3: CASSGSRDRGFFWNQPQHF
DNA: TGTGCCAGCAGTGGATCAAGGGACAGGGGCTTCTTTTGGAATCAGCCCCAGCATTTT

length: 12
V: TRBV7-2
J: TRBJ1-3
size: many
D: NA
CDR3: CASSLDSDTIYF
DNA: TGTGCCAGCAGCTTAGATTCCGACACCATATATTTT

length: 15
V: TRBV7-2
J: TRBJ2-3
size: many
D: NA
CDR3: CASSARLKGSDTQYF
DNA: TGTGCCAGCAGCGCGCGTCTTAAAGGGTCAGATACGCAGTATTTT

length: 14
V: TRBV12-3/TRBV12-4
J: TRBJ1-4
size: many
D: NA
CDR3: CASSYQGANEKLFF
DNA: TGTGCCAGCAGCTATCAGGGTGCTAATGAAAAACTGTTTTTT

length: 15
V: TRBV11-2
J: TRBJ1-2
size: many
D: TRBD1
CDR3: CASSKEAGGREGYTF
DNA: TGTGCCAGCAGCAAAGAAGCAGGGGGCCGGGAGGGCTACACCTTC

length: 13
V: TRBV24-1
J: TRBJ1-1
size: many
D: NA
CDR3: CATTNLGGTEAFF
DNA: TGTGCCACCACCAATTTGGGGGGCACTGAAGCTTTCTTT

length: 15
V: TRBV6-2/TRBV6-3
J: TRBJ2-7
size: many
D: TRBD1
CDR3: CASSYGGTGSYEQYF
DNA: TGTGCCAGCAGTTACGGTGGGACAGGTAGCTACGAGCAGTACTTC

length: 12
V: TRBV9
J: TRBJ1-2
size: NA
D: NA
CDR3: CASSVTDYGYTF
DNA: TGTGCCAGCAGCGTTACAGACTATGGCTACACCTTC

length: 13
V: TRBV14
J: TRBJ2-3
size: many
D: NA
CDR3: CASSQDWRDTQYF
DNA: TGTGCCAGCAGCCAAGATTGGCGAGATACGCAGTATTTT

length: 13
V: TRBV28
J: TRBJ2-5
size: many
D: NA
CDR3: CASSLMQQGTQYF
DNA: TGTGCCAGCAGTTTAATGCAGCAAGGGACCCAGTACTTC

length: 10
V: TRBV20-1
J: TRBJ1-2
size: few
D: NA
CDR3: CSAFNYGYTF
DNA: TGCAGTGCCTTTAACTATGGCTACACCTTC

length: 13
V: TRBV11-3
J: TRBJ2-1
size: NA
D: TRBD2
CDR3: CASSRTSGYEQFF
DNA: TGTGCCAGCAGCCGCACTAGCGGGTATGAGCAGTTCTTC

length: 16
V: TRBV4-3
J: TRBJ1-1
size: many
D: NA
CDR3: CASSQDRVPMNTEAFF
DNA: TGCGCCAGCAGCCAAGATCGGGTCCCAATGAACACTGAAGCTTTCTTT

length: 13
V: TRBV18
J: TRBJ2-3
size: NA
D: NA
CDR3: CASSLGQDDAQYF
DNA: TGTGCCAGCAGCTTAGGGCAGGACGACGCGCAGTATTTT

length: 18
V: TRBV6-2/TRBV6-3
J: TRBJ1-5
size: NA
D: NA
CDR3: CASSPPGTRAGSNQPQHF
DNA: TGTGCCAGCAGTCCACCGGGTACGAGGGCAGGTAGCAATCAGCCCCAGCATTTT